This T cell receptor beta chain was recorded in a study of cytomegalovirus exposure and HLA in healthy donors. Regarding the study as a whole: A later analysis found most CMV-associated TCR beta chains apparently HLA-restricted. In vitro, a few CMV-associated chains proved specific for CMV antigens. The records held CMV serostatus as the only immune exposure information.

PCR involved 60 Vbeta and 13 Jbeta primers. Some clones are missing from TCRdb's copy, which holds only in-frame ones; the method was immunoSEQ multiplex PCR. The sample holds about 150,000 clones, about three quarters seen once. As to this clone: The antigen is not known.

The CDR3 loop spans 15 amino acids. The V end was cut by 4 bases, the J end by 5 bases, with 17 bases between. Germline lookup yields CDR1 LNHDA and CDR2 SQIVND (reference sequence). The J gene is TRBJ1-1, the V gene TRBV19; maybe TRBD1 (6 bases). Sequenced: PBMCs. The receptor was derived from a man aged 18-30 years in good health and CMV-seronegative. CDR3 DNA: TGTGCCAGTAGTAGGCGGACGGGGGGCTCTACTGAAGCTTTCTTT. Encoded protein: CASSRRTGGSTEAFF. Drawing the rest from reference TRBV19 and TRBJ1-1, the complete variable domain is DGGITQSPKYLFRKEGQNVTLSCEQNLNHDAMYWYRQDPGQGLRLIYYSQIVNDFQKGDIAEGYSVSREKKESFPLTVTSAQKNPTAFYLCASSRRTGGSTEAFFGQGTRLTVV.